This T cell receptor (beta chain) stems from a study of shared clonotypes between healthy human individuals. For the study at large: Every donor yielded three CD4 naive, three CD4 memory, two CD8 naive and one CD8 memory plate. Study-wide results and caveats: Only a few donors were included, so the genetic and exposure-history diversity represented was limited.

Germline V gene sequence: CDR1 SGHVS, CDR2 FNYEAQ. This CDR3 is 15 amino acids long. Trimming removed 7 bases from V and 7 bases from J; junction bases left unmatched: 12. About this clone itself: Its antigen is as yet unknown.

The method was immunoSEQ multiplex PCR; TCRdb's version includes in-frame clones alone and lacks a portion of them. The table includes a few million clones, approximately 96% detected once. The origin of this receptor is a man between 18 and 35 years old in good health. The V gene is TRBV7-6, the J gene TRBJ2-2; 7 bases are a match to TRBD1. The sample comprised naive CD4+ T cells sorted from blood. Subset here: CD45RA+ positively selected. CDR3 amino acids: CASNIDRVLGGELFF. CDR3 nucleotide sequence: TGTGCCAGCAACATTGACAGGGTTTTGGGCGGGGAGCTGTTTTTT.